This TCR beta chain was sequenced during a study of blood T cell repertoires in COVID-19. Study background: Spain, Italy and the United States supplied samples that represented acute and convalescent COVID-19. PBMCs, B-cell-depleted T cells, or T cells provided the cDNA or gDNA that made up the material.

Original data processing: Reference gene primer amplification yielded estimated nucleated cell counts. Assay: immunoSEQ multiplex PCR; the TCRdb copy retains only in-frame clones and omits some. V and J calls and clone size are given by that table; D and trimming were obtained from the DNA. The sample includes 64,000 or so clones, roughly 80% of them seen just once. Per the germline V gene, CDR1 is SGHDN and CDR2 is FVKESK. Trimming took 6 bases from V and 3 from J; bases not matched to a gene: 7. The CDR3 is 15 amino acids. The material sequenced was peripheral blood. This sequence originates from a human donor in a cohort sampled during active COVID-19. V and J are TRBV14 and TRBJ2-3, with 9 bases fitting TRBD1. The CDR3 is CASSRTGESTDTQYF. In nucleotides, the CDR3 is TGTGCCAGCAGTCGGACAGGGGAGTCAACAGATACGCAGTATTTT.